This is a list of T cell receptor beta chains from one sample in a study of early stage breast cancer tumors. Sequenced by immunoSEQ multiplex PCR; TCRdb stores in-frame clones only, minus some. In the table there are fewer than 50,000 clones, approximately 78% of which are singletons. The sequenced sample was blood. Receptors were obtained from a person in their fifties with breast cancer. CDR3s include the opening cysteine and the closing phenylalanine or tryptophan. A D gene is named only where the DNA matches it firmly. Size values are once, few and many counts, or a class for expanded clones, and some rows have none.

v_call	clone_size	j_call	d_call	cdr3_nt	cdr3_aa
TRBV5-5	-	TRBJ2-5	-	TGTGCCAGCAGCTCAGGGGTCCAAGAGACCCAGTACTTC	CASSSGVQETQYF
TRBV20-1	-	TRBJ2-3	-	TGCAGTGCCCTCCGGGGGGATACGCAGTATTTT	CSALRGDTQYF
TRBV10-3	-	TRBJ1-1	-	TGTGCCATCAGTGAGTCTAGGACACCGAACACTGAAGCTTTCTTT	CAISESRTPNTEAFF
TRBV18	-	TRBJ1-3	-	TGTGCCAGCTCACCCCCGGACAGCTCTGGAAACACCATATATTTT	CASSPPDSSGNTIYF
TRBV7-2	-	TRBJ1-4	-	TGTGCCAGCAGCTTAGGAGCTCAAGCAACTAATGAAAAACTGTTTTTT	CASSLGAQATNEKLFF
TRBV6-5	-	TRBJ1-2	TRBD1	TGTGCCAGCAGTCCCGGACAGGGGTTTTTCTATGGCTACACCTTC	CASSPGQGFFYGYTF
TRBV19	-	TRBJ2-5	-	TGTGCCAGCTACGGGGGAGAGACCCAGTACTTC	CASYGGETQYF
TRBV5-1	few	TRBJ2-6	TRBD2	TGCGCCAGCAGCCCGGCGCTGACTAGCGGGACCTCTGGGGCCAACGTCCTGACTTTC	CASSPALTSGTSGANVLTF
TRBV6-1	-	TRBJ2-3	-	TGTGCCAGCAGTGAACAGTACACAGATACGCAGTATTTT	CASSEQYTDTQYF
TRBV5-1	-	TRBJ1-1	-	TGCGCCAGCAGCGTGACAGGTGACAACACTGAAGCTTTCTTT	CASSVTGDNTEAFF
TRBV11-3	few	TRBJ1-1	-	TGTGCCAGCAGCCGCGTGAACACTGAAGCTTTCTTT	CASSRVNTEAFF
TRBV5-1	-	TRBJ1-1	-	TGCGCCAGCAGCTACGGGGAGGTGGGCACTGAAGCTTTCTTT	CASSYGEVGTEAFF
TRBV2	-	TRBJ2-1	-	TGTGCCAGCAGTGATGAACACGAGCAGTTCTTC	CASSDEHEQFF
TRBV30	-	TRBJ2-3	TRBD2	TGTGCCTGGAGTCCTAACCTAGCGGGAGCCTCAGATACGCAGTATTTT	CAWSPNLAGASDTQYF
TRBV7-2	-	TRBJ2-7	-	TGTGCCAGCAGCTCTAGAGGGGGGGCCGTCTCCTACGAGCAGTACTTC	CASSSRGGAVSYEQYF
TRBV27	-	TRBJ1-6	-	TGTGCCAGCAGTTTATGGTACAGGCCGAGCTCCTATAATTCACCCCTCCACTTT	CASSLWYRPSSYNSPLHF
TRBV4-1	-	TRBJ2-6	-	TGCGCCAGCAGCCAAGACCCGGGGACTGGGGCCAACGTCCTGACTTTC	CASSQDPGTGANVLTF
TRBV13	-	TRBJ2-3	-	TGTGCCAGCAGCGGGGGCCTCACAGATACGCAGTATTTT	CASSGGLTDTQYF
TRBV6-6	-	TRBJ1-1	-	TGTGCCAGCAGTCCTAGGGGCAGAGGCACTGAAGCTTTCTTT	CASSPRGRGTEAFF
TRBV19	-	TRBJ1-4	-	TGTGCCAGTAGGGGAAGCAGGGGAGACGAAAAACTGTTTTTT	CASRGSRGDEKLFF
TRBV5-1	-	TRBJ2-1	-	TGCGCCAGCAGCTTGGTACTAGCCACCAACAATGAGCAGTTCTTC	CASSLVLATNNEQFF
TRBV29-1	few	TRBJ1-4	TRBD1	TGCAGCGTTGAACTTGAGACAGGGGATGAAAAACTGTTTTTT	CSVELETGDEKLFF
TRBV5-4	-	TRBJ2-1	-	TGTGCCAGCAGCTGGGGGGACCGCTCCTACAATGAGCAGTTCTTC	CASSWGDRSYNEQFF
TRBV7-6	-	TRBJ2-1	TRBD1	TGTGCCAGCAGCTTTGGAGGGACCGGGACAGGTATCAATGAGCAGTTCTTC	CASSFGGTGTGINEQFF
TRBV5-6	-	TRBJ1-1	TRBD1	TGTGCCAGCAGCTCAGACAGGGTTGCGAACACTGAAGCTTTCTTT	CASSSDRVANTEAFF
TRBV27	once	TRBJ2-2	TRBD2	TGTGCCAGCAGTTGGGGACTAAGCGCCGGGGAGCTGTTTTTT	CASSWGLSAGELFF
TRBV19	-	TRBJ2-2	TRBD1	TGTGCCAGTAATGGACAGGGCGTAACCGGGGAGCTGTTTTTT	CASNGQGVTGELFF
TRBV7-2	few	TRBJ2-2	-	TGTGCCAGCAGCTCGGGACAATGGTTGTTTTTT	CASSSGQWLFF
TRBV11-2	once	TRBJ1-1	-	TGTGCCAGCAGCCCAGCAAGGGGGGGAGGCACTGAAGCTTTCTTT	CASSPARGGGTEAFF
TRBV6-6	once	TRBJ1-5	TRBD1	TGTGCCAGCAGTCGTCAGGGGGCGCGGAGCAATCAGCCCCAGCATTTT	CASSRQGARSNQPQHF
TRBV6-1	-	TRBJ2-1	TRBD1	TGTGCCAGCAGCGGGACAGGGTTGATCCATGAGCAGTTCTTC	CASSGTGLIHEQFF
TRBV7-9	-	TRBJ2-1	TRBD2	TGTGCCAGCAGCTCGAACTTCAAGACTAGCGGGAACAATGAGCAGTTCTTC	CASSSNFKTSGNNEQFF
TRBV5-4	-	TRBJ1-4	-	TGTGCCAGCAGCTTGAGGGCAGGGGAAGAAAAACTGTTTTTT	CASSLRAGEEKLFF
TRBV6-6	-	TRBJ1-1	TRBD1	TGTGCCAGCAGTTACTCGGGACAGAGAACGGAAGCTTTCTTT	CASSYSGQRTEAFF
TRBV5-6	-	TRBJ2-5	TRBD1	TGTGCCAGCAGCGGGAACAGGGGGCGAGAGACCCAGTACTTC	CASSGNRGRETQYF
TRBV6-5	-	TRBJ1-6	TRBD1	TGTGCCAGCAGTTACGTACAGGGGGGTTCACCCCTCCACTTT	CASSYVQGGSPLHF
TRBV2	few	TRBJ1-2	-	TGTGCCAGCAGTGCAGAATATGGCTACACCTTC	CASSAEYGYTF
TRBV7-6	-	TRBJ2-7	-	TGTGCCAGCAGCTTAGGGGGGCGTAGCTCCTACGAGCAGTACTTC	CASSLGGRSSYEQYF
TRBV2	-	TRBJ1-5	-	TGTGCCAGCAGCAGGGAGGAAGGGCGCAATCAGCCCCAGCATTTT	CASSREEGRNQPQHF
TRBV27	-	TRBJ2-1	TRBD2	TGTGCCAGCAGTTTGAGCGGGAAGAATGAGCAGTTCTTC	CASSLSGKNEQFF
TRBV9	-	TRBJ2-3	-	TGTGCCAGCAGCCAACGCGGAGCTAGCACAGATACGCAGTATTTT	CASSQRGASTDTQYF
TRBV25-1	-	TRBJ2-7	-	TGTGCCAGCAGTGAATCCCTAAGTCTCCGGGAGCAGTACTTC	CASSESLSLREQYF
TRBV7-9	-	TRBJ2-7	TRBD2	TGTGCCAGCACCCAGCCCGGGACTAACTACGAGCAGTACTTC	CASTQPGTNYEQYF
TRBV10-3	few	TRBJ1-2	-	TGTGCCATCAGGAAACAGGCGGATGGCTACACCTTC	CAIRKQADGYTF
TRBV7-2	-	TRBJ2-5	TRBD2	TGTGCCAGCAGCTCGACTAGCGGGGGGGCGGAAGAGACCCAGTACTTC	CASSSTSGGAEETQYF